This T cell receptor beta chain was recovered during a study of blood T cell repertoires in COVID-19. The repertoire was sequenced with immunoSEQ multiplex PCR; TCRdb's copy has only in-frame clones and lacks some. The sample yields fewer than 350,000 clones, about 85% seen once. This CDR3 spans 12 amino acids. The V end was cut by 5 bases, the J end by 0 bases, with 8 bases between. Germline CDR1 reads GTSNPN; CDR2 reads SVGIG (reference sequence). This TCR came from a woman between 45 and 60 years old who had recovered from COVID-19. The genes are TRBV30 and TRBJ2-7; tentatively, D is TRBD2 (6 bases). Sequenced input: PBMCs or T cells enriched from blood (not recorded which). The CDR3 reads CAWAEGSYEQYF. The CDR3, as DNA: TGTGCCTGGGCGGAGGGCTCCTACGAGCAGTACTTC.